The 4 T cell receptor beta chains below all came from one sample that was sequenced in a study of blood T cell repertoires in COVID-19. TCRdb keeps only in-frame clones here, not all; method: immunoSEQ multiplex PCR. The sample has 150,000 to 200,000 clones; 85% are singletons. The source material was peripheral blood. The receptors stem from a person aged 70 to 85 with COVID-19, enrolled during active disease.

The chain recombines TRBV6-1 with TRBJ2-4; 8 bases are a match to TRBD1. The CDR3 covers 16 residues. Germline assignment: CDR1 MNHNS and CDR2 SASEGT. The junction had 6 bases not matched to a gene; V was cut back by 4 bases and J by 1 base. The CDR3 DNA follows: TGTGCCAGCAGTGCCCCCCAGGGGGCTGCCAAAAACATTCAGTACTTC. This sequence encodes CASSAPQGAAKNIQYF.

This chain joins TRBV27 and TRBJ2-7; D gene uncertain. Germline V gene data show CDR1 as MNHEY and CDR2 as SMNVEV (reference sequence). V was trimmed by 2 bases and J by 6 bases, leaving 8 bases between them. The CDR3 is 12 residues long. CDR3: CASSLIGAEQYF. Written as DNA, the CDR3 is TGTGCCAGCAGTTTAATTGGAGCCGAGCAGTACTTC.

This chain uses TRBV20-1 with TRBJ1-3; D call uncertain. V lost 3 bases and J 4 bases, leaving 16 bases between the germline ends. The CDR3 extends over 15 amino acids. Germline assignment: CDR1 DFQATT and CDR2 SNEGSKA (reference sequence). The CDR3 DNA sequence: TGCAGTGCTAGTCCTAATTATCGATGGGGAAACACCATATATTTT. It is translated as CSASPNYRWGNTIYF.

The gene calls are TRBV18 and TRBJ2-6; D is undetermined. The length of the CDR3 is 15 residues. V lost 6 bases and J 1 base, leaving 10 bases between the germline ends. The V gene's germline CDR1 is KGHSH and CDR2 LQKENI. CDR3 nucleotide sequence: TGTGCCAGCTCCCCTAGTCAATCTGGGGCCAACGTCCTGACTTTC. This sequence encodes CASSPSQSGANVLTF.